The present T cell receptor (beta chain) was sequenced within a study of blood T cell repertoires in COVID-19. Study-wide background: Whether acute or convalescent, the COVID-19 samples came from the United States, Italy and Spain. PBMCs, B-cell-depleted T cells, or T cells provided the cDNA or gDNA that made up the material.

Original methodology: Estimates of nucleated cell counts were drawn from the amplification of reference gene primers. Data came from immunoSEQ multiplex PCR; TCRdb stores just in-frame clones and leaves some out. The DNA was the basis for D and trimming; V, J and clone size are from that table. The table includes approximately 250,000 clones, around nine tenths detected once. Germline CDR1 is KGHSH and CDR2 is LQKENI. V dropped 4 bases and J dropped 2 bases, with 5 bases sitting between them. The CDR3 has 13 amino acids. The clonotype was recovered from a woman in her sixties or seventies with COVID-19, enrolled during active disease. The chain combines TRBV18 with TRBJ1-4, with unresolved D. The sequencing input was peripheral blood. The CDR3 sequence is CASSLRTNEKLFF. The CDR3 coding sequence is TGTGCCAGCTCACTCCGGACTAATGAAAAACTGTTTTTT.